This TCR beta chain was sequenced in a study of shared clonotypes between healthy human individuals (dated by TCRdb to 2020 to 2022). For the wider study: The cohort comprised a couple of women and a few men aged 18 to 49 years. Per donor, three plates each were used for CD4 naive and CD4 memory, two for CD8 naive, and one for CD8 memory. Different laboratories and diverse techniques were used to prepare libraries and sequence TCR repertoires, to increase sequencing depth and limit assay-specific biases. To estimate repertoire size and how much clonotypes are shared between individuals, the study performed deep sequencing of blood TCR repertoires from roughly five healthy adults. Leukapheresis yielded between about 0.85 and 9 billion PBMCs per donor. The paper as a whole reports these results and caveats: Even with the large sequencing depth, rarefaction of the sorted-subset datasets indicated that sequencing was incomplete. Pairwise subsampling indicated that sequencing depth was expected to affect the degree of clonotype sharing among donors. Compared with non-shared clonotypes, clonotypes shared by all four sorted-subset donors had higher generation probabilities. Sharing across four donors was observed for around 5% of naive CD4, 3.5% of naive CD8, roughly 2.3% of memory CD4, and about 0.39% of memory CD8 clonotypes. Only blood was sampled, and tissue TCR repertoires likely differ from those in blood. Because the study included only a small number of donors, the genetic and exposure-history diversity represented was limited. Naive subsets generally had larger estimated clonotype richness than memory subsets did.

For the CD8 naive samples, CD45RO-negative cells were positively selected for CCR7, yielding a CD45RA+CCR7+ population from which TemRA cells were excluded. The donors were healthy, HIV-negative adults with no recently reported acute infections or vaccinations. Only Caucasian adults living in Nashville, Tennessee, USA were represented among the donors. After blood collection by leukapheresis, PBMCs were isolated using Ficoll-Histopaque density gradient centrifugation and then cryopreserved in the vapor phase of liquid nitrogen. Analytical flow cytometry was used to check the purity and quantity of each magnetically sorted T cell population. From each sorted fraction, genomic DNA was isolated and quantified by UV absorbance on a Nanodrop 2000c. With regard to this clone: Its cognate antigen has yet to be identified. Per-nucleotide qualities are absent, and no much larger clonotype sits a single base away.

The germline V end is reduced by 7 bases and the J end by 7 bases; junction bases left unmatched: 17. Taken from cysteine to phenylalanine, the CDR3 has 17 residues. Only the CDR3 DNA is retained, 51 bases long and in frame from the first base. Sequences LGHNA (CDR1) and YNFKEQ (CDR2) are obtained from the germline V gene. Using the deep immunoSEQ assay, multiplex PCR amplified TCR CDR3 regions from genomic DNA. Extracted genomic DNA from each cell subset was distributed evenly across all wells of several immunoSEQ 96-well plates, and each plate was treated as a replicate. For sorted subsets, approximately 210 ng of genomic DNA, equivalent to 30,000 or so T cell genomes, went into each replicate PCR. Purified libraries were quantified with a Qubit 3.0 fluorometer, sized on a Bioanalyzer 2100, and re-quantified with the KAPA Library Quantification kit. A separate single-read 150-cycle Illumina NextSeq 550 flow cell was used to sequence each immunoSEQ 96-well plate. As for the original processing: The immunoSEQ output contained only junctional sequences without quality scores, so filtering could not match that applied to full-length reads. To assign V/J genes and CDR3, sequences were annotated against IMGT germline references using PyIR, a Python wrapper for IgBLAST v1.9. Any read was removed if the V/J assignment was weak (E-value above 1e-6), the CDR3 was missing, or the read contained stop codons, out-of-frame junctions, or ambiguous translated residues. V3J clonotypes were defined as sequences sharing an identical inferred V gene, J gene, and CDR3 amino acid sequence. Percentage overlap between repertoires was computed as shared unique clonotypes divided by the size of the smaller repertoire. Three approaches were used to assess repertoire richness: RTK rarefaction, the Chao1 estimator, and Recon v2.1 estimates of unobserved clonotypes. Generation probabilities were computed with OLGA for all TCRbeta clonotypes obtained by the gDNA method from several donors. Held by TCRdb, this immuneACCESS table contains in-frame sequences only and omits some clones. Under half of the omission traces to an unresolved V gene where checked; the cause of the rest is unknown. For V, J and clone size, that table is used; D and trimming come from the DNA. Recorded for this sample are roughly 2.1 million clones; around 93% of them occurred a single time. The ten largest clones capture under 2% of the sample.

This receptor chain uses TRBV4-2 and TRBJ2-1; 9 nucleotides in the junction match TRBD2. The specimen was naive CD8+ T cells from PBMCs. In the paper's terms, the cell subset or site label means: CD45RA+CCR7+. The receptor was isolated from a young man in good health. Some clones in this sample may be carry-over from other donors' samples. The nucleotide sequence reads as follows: TGTGCCAGCAACCCGGGGGTTGGCGGGAGGGCCTCGAATGAGCAGTTCTTC. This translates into CASNPGVGGRASNEQFF.